One and the same sample provided the 28 T cell receptor beta chains below, sequenced in a study of T cells after somatic rescue of genetic block. Sequencing used immunoSEQ multiplex PCR; TCRdb keeps in-frame clones, though not all of them. The sample includes about 13,000 clones, more than 65% of them seen just once. The source material was peripheral blood mononuclear cells (PBMCs). The receptors stem from a boy between 10 and 17 years old.

This clone was observed a handful of times. This chain links TRBV28 with TRBJ1-3; D possibly corresponds to TRBD1 (6 bases). V was pared by 6 bases and J by 0 bases, with 12 bases between. Germline lookup yields CDR1 MDHEN and CDR2 SYDVKM. The CDR3 totals 15 residues. CDR3 coding DNA: TGTGCCAGCAGAACCGGGACAAGCTCTGGAAACACCATATATTTT. Translated: CASRTGTSSGNTIYF.

This sequence joins TRBV4-2 and TRBJ1-6, with TRBD1 identical over 12 bases. With 4 bases clipped from V and 0 bases from J, the junction kept 4 bases outside the gene matches. Germline CDR1 and CDR2: LGHNA and YNFKEQ. The CDR3 contains 18 residues. DNA for the CDR3: TGTGCCAGCAGCCCGGGACAGGGGGCCGCCTCCTATAATTCACCCCTCCACTTT. It yields the protein CASSPGQGAASYNSPLHF.

The CDR3 DNA reads TGTGCCAGCAGCTTACAGGTCCAAGAGACCCAGTACTTC. This translates into CASSLQVQETQYF. The V call is TRBV7-3, the J call TRBJ2-5, with D uncertain. CDR1 and CDR2 from the germline V gene are SGHTA and FQGTGA. Trimming stripped 2 bases from V and 1 base from J, with 5 bases between. This CDR3 spans 13 amino acids.

The chain employs TRBV18 and TRBJ2-1; 8 bases match TRBD1. Germline V lookup: CDR1 KGHSH, CDR2 LQKENI. The CDR3 runs 13 residues. V shed 3 bases and J 6 bases; nucleotides not matched to a gene: 1. This chain's CDR3 is CASSPTGANEQFF. For the CDR3, the DNA is TGTGCCAGCTCACCGACAGGGGCCAATGAGCAGTTCTTC.

The J gene is TRBJ2-2, the V gene TRBV19; 8 bases fit TRBD2. There are 18 residues in the CDR3. Germline lookup yields CDR1 LNHDA and CDR2 SQIVND (reference sequence). Trimming cost V 1 base and J 1 base; bases outside gene matches: 8. CDR3 nucleotides: TGTGCCAGTAGTATAGCATCGAGGCTAGCGGGGAACACCGGGGAGCTGTTTTTT. Translation gives CASSIASRLAGNTGELFF. Complete variable domain (other parts from reference TRBV19 and TRBJ2-2): DGGITQSPKYLFRKEGQNVTLSCEQNLNHDAMYWYRQDPGQGLRLIYYSQIVNDFQKGDIAEGYSVSREKKESFPLTVTSAQKNPTAFYLCASSIASRLAGNTGELFFGEGSRLTVL.

This chain joins TRBV11-1 and TRBJ2-1; D gene ambiguous. In germline, CDR1 is SGHAT, CDR2 FQDESV (reference sequence). The CDR3 contains 13 residues. Trimming removed 1 base at V and 11 bases at J, with 12 bases between. The CDR3 DNA sequence: TGTGCCAGCAGCTTAGGACTCGAATTGAAGCAGTTCTTC. This sequence encodes CASSLGLELKQFF.

In its sample, this clone was seen once. The V call is TRBV30, the J call TRBJ2-5; no reliable D call. V lost 0 bases and J lost 5, with 7 bases in between. Germline V gene data show CDR1 as GTSNPN and CDR2 as SVGIG (reference sequence). The CDR3 is 12 residues long. The CDR3 spells CAWSVNGETQYF. Here the CDR3 DNA reads TGTGCCTGGAGTGTAAACGGCGAGACCCAGTACTTC.

This clone has more than one count but fewer than ten. The V and J genes are TRBV7-9 and TRBJ2-3, with unresolved D. This CDR3 comprises 14 residues. Germline V gene sequence: CDR1 SEHNR, CDR2 FQNEAQ (reference sequence). Trimming cost V 1 base and J 0 bases, with 5 bases left between them. DNA for the CDR3: TGTGCCAGCAGCTTAGTCTCTAGCACAGATACGCAGTATTTT. This translates into CASSLVSSTDTQYF.

In its sample, this clone was seen a few times. V is TRBV28 and J is TRBJ2-7; D is ambiguous. This CDR3 has 11 residues. Germline V CDR1 and CDR2: MDHEN, SYDVKM. Trimming removed 11 bases at V and 2 bases at J, with 10 bases between. As DNA, the CDR3 is TGTGCCTGCACGACCCCCTACGAGCAGTACTTC. Translated: CACTTPYEQYF.

The chain uses TRBV6-6 and TRBJ1-1; a weak D match, TRBD1 (5 bases). Germline CDR1 MNHNY, CDR2 SVGAGI (reference sequence). The CDR3 spans 14 residues. Trimming cost V 8 bases and J 5 bases, with 18 bases left between them. CDR3 protein: CASARGVSRTEAFF. In DNA, the CDR3 is TGTGCCAGCGCCCGAGGGGTCAGTAGGACTGAAGCTTTCTTT.

This clone appeared a few times. The chain combines TRBV28 with TRBJ2-7; no firm D call. The CDR3 consists of 12 residues. Germline V lookup: CDR1 MDHEN, CDR2 SYDVKM. V shed 8 bases and J shed 6 bases, with 14 bases lying between them. As DNA, the CDR3 is TGTGCCAGCCAGACGAGGAGATTCGAGCAGTACTTC. It translates to CASQTRRFEQYF.

The chain joins TRBV5-1 to TRBJ2-5, with 7 bases matching TRBD1. After removal of 3 bases from V and 3 bases from J, the junction contained 5 bases not matched to a gene. CDR3 size: 14 residues. Germline values: CDR1 SGHRS, CDR2 YFSETQ. The CDR3 is CASSWNRGKETQYF. CDR3 nucleotide sequence: TGCGCCAGCAGCTGGAACAGGGGAAAAGAGACCCAGTACTTC.

The chain is built from TRBV11-2 and TRBJ1-2; 10 bases are shared with TRBD1. J was trimmed by 7 bases and V by 5 bases; bases with no gene match: 4. The CDR3 is 13 residues long. From germline, CDR1 is SGHAT and CDR2 FQNNGV. The DNA of the CDR3 is TGTGCCAGCAGCCTTGGACAGGGGGGTGGCTACACCTTC. This gives the protein CASSLGQGGGYTF.

The chain recombines TRBV7-9 with TRBJ2-7; D call uncertain. The CDR3 has 14 residues. Germline assignment: CDR1 SEHNR and CDR2 FQNEAQ (reference sequence). Between the trimmed V and J ends, which lost 1 base and 7 bases, there was a span of 14 bases. CDR3 in amino acids: CASSLGASLGEQYF. The CDR3 DNA sequence: TGTGCCAGCAGCTTAGGTGCTTCCCTAGGGGAGCAGTACTTC.

This clone has a handful of counts. The chain employs TRBV27 and TRBJ2-1, with D perhaps TRBD1 or TRBD2 (5 bases each). V shed 5 bases and J shed 4 bases, with 21 bases lying between them. Per the germline V gene, CDR1 is MNHEY and CDR2 is SMNVEV (reference sequence). The CDR3 spans 17 residues. Here the CDR3 reads CASSQTSGTSPYNEQFF. CDR3 bases: TGTGCCAGCAGTCAGACCTCAGGGACGAGCCCTTACAATGAGCAGTTCTTC.

The chain has TRBV30 and TRBJ1-5; D possibly corresponds to TRBD1 (5 bases). Deletions cut 1 base from V and 7 bases from J, with 23 bases between. This CDR3 spans 17 amino acids. CDR1 and CDR2 from the germline V gene are GTSNPN and SVGIG (reference sequence). The DNA of the CDR3 is TGTGCCTGGAGTGATGGTGGGGGGAACCCGCAATGGCAGCCCCAGCATTTT. This gives the protein CAWSDGGGNPQWQPQHF.

This clone was seen more than once but under ten times. The chain links TRBV19 to TRBJ2-7, with D unclear. Looked up from germline, CDR1 is LNHDA and CDR2 is SQIVND (reference sequence). Trimming shortened V by 6 bases and J by 6 bases, and 18 bases separated the two germline ends. The CDR3 is made up of 14 amino acids. The CDR3 loop reads CASRMGVGSGEQYF. CDR3 DNA sequence: TGTGCCAGTAGGATGGGTGTCGGGTCTGGCGAGCAGTACTTC.

The gene calls are TRBV7-9 and TRBJ1-5, with D perhaps TRBD1 (6 bases). The CDR3 sequence is 15 residues long. Germline values: CDR1 SEHNR, CDR2 FQNEAQ (reference sequence). V was pared by 1 base and J by 7 bases, with 14 bases between. The CDR3 region is CASSLGQVVGQPQHF. DNA of the CDR3: TGTGCCAGCAGCTTAGGACAGGTGGTGGGGCAGCCCCAGCATTTT.

The gene calls are TRBV7-3 and TRBJ2-3, with 12 bases identical to TRBD2. The CDR3 spans 15 residues. From germline, CDR1 is SGHTA and CDR2 FQGTGA. With 6 bases clipped from V and 6 bases from J, the junction kept 7 bases outside the gene matches. The CDR3 is CASRSSGGAWDTQYF. The CDR3 DNA reads TGTGCCAGCAGATCTAGCGGGGGGGCCTGGGATACGCAGTATTTT.

The chain joins TRBV15 to TRBJ2-5; 9 bases fit TRBD1. CDR3 length: 17 residues. Looked up from germline, CDR1 is LNHNV and CDR2 is YYDKDF (reference sequence). V lost 1 base, J lost 4 bases, and 10 bases stayed unmatched. The CDR3 DNA sequence: TGTGCCACCAGCAGAGCGTTGGCGGACAGGGGAACAGAGACCCAGTACTTC. This translates into CATSRALADRGTETQYF.

V is TRBV27 and J is TRBJ2-1; 7 bases match TRBD1. CDR1 and CDR2 (germline): MNHEY, SMNVEV (reference sequence). V lost 1 base to trimming and J lost 6 bases; unmatched junction nucleotides: 3. The CDR3 runs to 14 residues. CDR3 in amino acids: CASSLLGGFNEQFF. CDR3 DNA: TGTGCCAGCAGTTTATTAGGGGGCTTCAATGAGCAGTTCTTC.

A note on this clone: Different DNA sequences within this sample yield the same CDR3. This rearrangement joins TRBV6-1 to TRBJ1-4; maybe TRBD1 (5 bases). Trimming left V 3 bases short and J 3 bases short, with 14 bases between. The CDR3 contains 16 residues. Germline V gives CDR1 MNHNS, CDR2 SASEGT. The CDR3 sequence is CASSEALRAANEKLFF. CDR3 nucleotide sequence: TGTGCCAGCAGTGAGGCGCTCAGGGCAGCTAATGAAAAACTGTTTTTT.

Details on this clone: One end of the junction does not line up with germline, which may come from a read error. This chain joins TRBV5-1 and TRBJ2-5; 8 nucleotides line up with TRBD2. Per germline, CDR1 SGHRS and CDR2 YFSETQ. The CDR3 spans 16 residues. CDR3 bases: TGCGCCAGCAGCTTGGGGAGCGGGAGTAACCAAGAGGCCCAGTACTTC. It translates to CASSLGSGSNQEAQYF.

The chain has TRBV5-6 and TRBJ2-6; D may be TRBD2 (5 bases). Trimming left V 0 bases short and J 2 bases short, with 6 bases between. CDR1 SGHDT and CDR2 YYEEEE come from the germline V gene. The CDR3 loop spans 15 amino acids. In DNA form, the CDR3 reads TGTGCCAGCAGCTTGGTGGGAGCTGGGGCCAACGTCCTGACTTTC. Translated, it gives CASSLVGAGANVLTF.

V is TRBV5-4 and J is TRBJ2-5; TRBD1 matches 9 bases. In germline, CDR1 is SGHNT, CDR2 YYREEE (reference sequence). J gave up 2 bases and V 2 bases, and 7 bases lay outside the gene matches. The CDR3 has 16 residues. CDR3 protein: CASSFTTGGGQETQYF. The CDR3 nucleotides are TGTGCCAGCAGCTTCACGACAGGGGGAGGGCAAGAGACCCAGTACTTC. Full variable domain (rest looked up from reference TRBV5-4 and TRBJ2-5): ETGVTQSPTHLIKTRGQQVTLRCSSQSGHNTVSWYQQALGQGPQFIFQYYREEENGRGNFPPRFSGLQFPNYSSELNVNALELDDSALYLCASSFTTGGGQETQYFGPGTRLLVL.

This chain joins TRBV18 and TRBJ1-2; D is perhaps TRBD1 (5 bases). The germline V and J ends were trimmed by 3 bases and 3 bases, with 14 bases remaining between them. Germline V gene lookup returns CDR1 KGHSH and CDR2 LQKENI. The CDR3 is made up of 15 amino acids. CDR3 residues: CASSPGQAAYYGYTF. The CDR3 nucleotides read TGTGCCAGCTCACCGGGGCAGGCGGCTTACTATGGCTACACCTTC. The full variable domain, completed using reference TRBV18 and TRBJ1-2, is NAGVMQNPRHLVRRRGQEARLRCSPMKGHSHVYWYRQLPEEGLKFMVYLQKENIIDESGMPKERFSAEFPKEGPSILRIQQVVRGDSAAYFCASSPGQAAYYGYTFGSGTRLTVV.

The rearrangement links TRBV7-3 to TRBJ2-1, with D maybe TRBD2 (6 bases). Trimming shortened V by 6 bases and J by 5 bases, and 17 bases separated the two germline ends. There are 15 residues in the CDR3. The germline V gene has CDR1 SGHTA and CDR2 FQGTGA. The CDR3 region has the DNA TGTGCCAGCAGACTAGGACTACCGGGACACAATGAGCAGTTCTTC. It yields the protein CASRLGLPGHNEQFF. Full variable domain (outside the CDR3, taken from reference TRBV7-3 and TRBJ2-1): GAGVSQTPSNKVTEKGKYVELRCDPISGHTALYWYRQSLGQGPEFLIYFQGTGAADDSGLPNDRFFAVRPEGSVSTLKIQRTERGDSAVYLCASRLGLPGHNEQFFGPGTRLTVL.

V usage is TRBV9 and J usage is TRBJ2-1; a possible D gene is TRBD1 (6 bases). Trimming took off 4 bases at V and 3 bases at J, with 11 bases between the two ends. CDR1 is SGDLS and CDR2 is YYNGEE in the germline V gene. The CDR3 is 14 residues long. The CDR3 DNA follows: TGTGCCAGCAGCTCCCCGGGACACTACAATGAGCAGTTCTTC. It translates to CASSSPGHYNEQFF.